The 7 T cell receptor beta chains presented below share a single source sample, sequenced in a study of CD8 T cells in Susac syndrome. Random-hexamer reverse transcription was applied to roughly 0.45 to 1 ug RNA. TCRdb itself ran the immunoSEQ multiplex PCR reads through MiXCR, one entry per CDR3 protein. The data contain just over 150,000 distinct CDR3 sequences, around 95% of them singletons. The sequenced sample was CD8+ T cells from PBMCs. The origin of the receptors is a human donor with multiple sclerosis.

V is TRBV2 and J is TRBJ2-7; 10 positions agree with TRBD1. The CDR3 sequence is 18 residues long. Germline V lookup: CDR1 SNHLY, CDR2 FYNNEI. V lost 0 bases to trimming and J lost 6 bases; unmatched junction nucleotides: 14. CDR3 coding DNA: TGTGCCAGCAGTGAAGCGCTTTTGGGACAGGGGCTTCGGAGCGAGCAGTACTTC. Residues: CASSEALLGQGLRSEQYF.

This clonotype was seen just once. V and J are TRBV29-1 and TRBJ2-1; unclear D gene. Germline assignment: CDR1 SQVTM and CDR2 ANQGSEA. This CDR3 comprises 13 residues. Trimming shortened V by 3 bases and J by 3 bases, and 9 bases separated the two germline ends. The CDR3: CSVDPYDYNEQFF. DNA of the CDR3: TGCAGCGTTGACCCGTACGACTACAATGAGCAGTTCTTC.

The V gene is TRBV7-9, the J gene TRBJ2-5, with 10 bases aligning to TRBD2. V lost 4 bases and J lost 9; bases outside the gene matches: 11. The V gene's germline CDR1 is SEHNR and CDR2 FQNEAQ (reference sequence). The CDR3 sequence is 15 residues long. The CDR3 coding sequence is TGTGCCAGCAGCTCCCCTAGCGGGGGTGATAGGGCCCAGTACTTC. It encodes CASSSPSGGDRAQYF.

This chain uses TRBV4-1 with TRBJ2-3; TRBD1 agrees at 8 bases. Trimming took 0 bases from V and 6 from J; bases not matched to a gene: 5. Germline V lookup: CDR1 MGHRA, CDR2 YSYEKL. The CDR3 sequence is 15 residues long. CDR3 region: CASSQEQGVGDTQYF. In DNA form, the CDR3 reads TGCGCCAGCAGCCAAGAACAGGGGGTTGGGGATACGCAGTATTTT.

V is TRBV20-1 and J is TRBJ1-1; D is unresolved. V lost 3 bases and J lost 6, with 11 bases in between. CDR3 length: 12 residues. CDR1 and CDR2 (germline): DFQATT, SNEGSKA (reference sequence). CDR3 loop: CSARESEAEAFF. CDR3 nucleotides: TGCAGTGCTAGGGAATCGGAGGCTGAAGCTTTCTTT.

The V call is TRBV27, the J call TRBJ1-2; possibly TRBD1 for D (5 bases). Germline V CDR1 and CDR2: MNHEY, SMNVEV (reference sequence). Trimming took 2 bases from V and 5 from J, leaving 12 bases between them. The CDR3 sequence is 14 residues long. CDR3 amino acids: CASSLTGTGYGYTF. CDR3 sequence (DNA): TGTGCCAGCAGTTTAACGGGGACGGGGTATGGCTACACCTTC.

J is TRBJ2-3 and V is TRBV12-3 or TRBV12-4; the match to TRBD1 covers 7 bases. The V segment lost 8 bases and the J segment 4 bases; nucleotides outside the gene matches: 9. CDR3 length: 14 amino acids. The CDR3 nucleotides read TGTGCCAGCGGACCGGGACAGAGACCAGATACGCAGTATTTT. This encodes CASGPGQRPDTQYF.